This T cell receptor beta chain was retrieved from a study of cytomegalovirus exposure and HLA in healthy donors. Only in-frame clones appear in the TCRdb table, and some are missing; sequencing was by immunoSEQ multiplex PCR. The profile shows 120,000 or so clones, roughly 89% of them singletons. A note on this clone: Its antigen is currently unknown.

Overall study findings and caveats: According to the study, around 160 TCR beta chains were cytomegalovirus-associated. It was reportedly the case that the classifier diagnosed cytomegalovirus status with high specificity and sensitivity.

The donors were part of the validation cohort, which consisted of some 120 subjects and was separate from the first cohort of about 670 subjects. The CDR3 sequence is 14 residues long. Trimming removed 6 bases from V and 3 bases from J, with 12 bases in between. This clonotype was sampled from a woman under 30 in good health and CMV-seronegative. Sequenced: PBMCs. The rearrangement uses TRBV23-1 and TRBJ2-1; perhaps TRBD2 as D (5 bases). TRBV23-1 falls under the ORF class, with uncertain function. The CDR3 bases are TGCGCCAGCAGCCCAACTAGACGCTACAATGAGCAGTTCTTC. Its translation is CASSPTRRYNEQFF.